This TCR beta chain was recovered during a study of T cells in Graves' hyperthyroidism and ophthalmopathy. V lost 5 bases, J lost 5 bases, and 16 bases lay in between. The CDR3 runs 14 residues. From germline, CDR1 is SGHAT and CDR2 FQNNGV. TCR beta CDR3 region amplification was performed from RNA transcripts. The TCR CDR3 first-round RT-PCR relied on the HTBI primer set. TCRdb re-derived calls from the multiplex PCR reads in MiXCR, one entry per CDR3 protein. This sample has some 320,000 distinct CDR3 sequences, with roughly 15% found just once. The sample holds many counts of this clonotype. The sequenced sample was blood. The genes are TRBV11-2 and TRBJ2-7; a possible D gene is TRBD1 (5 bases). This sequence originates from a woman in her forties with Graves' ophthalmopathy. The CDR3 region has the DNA TGTGCCAGCAGCCCCCTGCGCAGGGCCCACGAGCAGTACTTC. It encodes CASSPLRRAHEQYF. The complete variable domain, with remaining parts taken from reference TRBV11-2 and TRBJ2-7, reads EAGVAQSPRYKIIEKRQSVAFWCNPISGHATLYWYQQILGQGPKLLIQFQNNGVVDDSQLPKDRFSAERLKGVDSTLKIQPAKLEDSAVYLCASSPLRRAHEQYFGPGTRLTVT.